This T cell receptor beta chain derives from a study of T cell clusters in autoimmune cytopenias. Study-level background: Per sample, median TRB depth was around 50,000 reads, yielding a median roughly 2,000 distinct clonotypes.

This clonotype registers medium-sized by frequency. Multiplex touch-down PCR amplified TRB using TRB-A and TRB-B pools in one tube. TCRdb derives one entry per CDR3 protein from the multiplex PCR reads, leaving out DNA. In total, the table holds roughly 2,900 distinct CDR3 sequences. The CDR3 spans 14 residues. Germline V gene data show CDR1 as MRHNA and CDR2 as SNTAGT. TRB amplification used approximately 250 ng of peripheral blood genomic DNA. This same sample was also part of a study on T cell repertoires in aging, cancer and after chemotherapy.

The rearrangement joins TRBV6-4 to TRBJ1-2; the D gene TCRdb calls, TRBD1, cannot be checked with no DNA. This receptor was obtained from a human donor in good health. The source material was peripheral blood. CDR3 amino acids: CASSDSGGVYGYTF.